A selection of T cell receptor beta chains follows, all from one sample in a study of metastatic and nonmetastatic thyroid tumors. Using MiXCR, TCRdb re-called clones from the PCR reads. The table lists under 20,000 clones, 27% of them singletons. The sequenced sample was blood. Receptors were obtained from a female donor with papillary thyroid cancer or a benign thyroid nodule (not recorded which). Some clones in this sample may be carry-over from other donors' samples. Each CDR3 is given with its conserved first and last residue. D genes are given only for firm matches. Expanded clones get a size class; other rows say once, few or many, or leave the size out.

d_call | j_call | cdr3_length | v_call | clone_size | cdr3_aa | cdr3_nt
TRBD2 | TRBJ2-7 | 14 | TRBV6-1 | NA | CASSGGTNSYEQYF | TGTGCCAGCAGTGGGGGGACTAACTCCTACGAGCAGTACTTC
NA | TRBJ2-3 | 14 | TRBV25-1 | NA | CASTGTVGTDTQYF | TGTGCCAGTACCGGTACAGTGGGCACAGATACGCAGTATTTT
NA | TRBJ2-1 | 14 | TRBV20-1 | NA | CIAIVAGENNEQFF | TGCATTGCTATTGTAGCTGGAGAAAACAATGAGCAGTTCTTC
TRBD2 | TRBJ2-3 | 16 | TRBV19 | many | CASSLHSGSITDTQYF | TGTGCCAGTAGTCTGCATAGCGGGAGTATCACAGATACGCAGTATTTT
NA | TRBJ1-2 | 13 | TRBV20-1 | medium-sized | CSASSGGPNGYTF | TGCAGTGCTAGCTCCGGCGGCCCTAATGGCTACACCTTC
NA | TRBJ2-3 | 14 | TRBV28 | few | CASSLIAETDTQYF | TGTGCCAGCAGCCTCATAGCGGAAACAGATACGCAGTATTTT
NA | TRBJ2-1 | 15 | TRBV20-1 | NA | CSARDATPWVYEQFF | TGCAGTGCTAGAGATGCGACCCCCTGGGTGTATGAGCAGTTCTTC
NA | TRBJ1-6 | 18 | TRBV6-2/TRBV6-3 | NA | CASSYTTPGSSYNSPLHF | TGTGCCAGCAGTTACACGACGCCGGGGAGCTCCTATAATTCACCCCTCCACTTT
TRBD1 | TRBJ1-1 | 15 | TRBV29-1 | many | CSSYTGGAQGTEAFF | TGCAGCTCCTATACAGGGGGCGCGCAGGGGACTGAAGCTTTCTTT
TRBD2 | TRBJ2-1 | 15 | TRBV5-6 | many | CASSSGLDGPNEQFF | TGTGCCAGCAGCTCGGGACTAGACGGGCCCAATGAGCAGTTCTTC
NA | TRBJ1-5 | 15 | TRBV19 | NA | CASSAIWPPNQPQHF | TGTGCCAGTAGTGCTATTTGGCCCCCCAATCAGCCCCAGCATTTT
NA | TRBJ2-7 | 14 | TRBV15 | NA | CATSRSRGQYEQYF | TGTGCCACCAGCAGATCCCGGGGGCAGTACGAGCAGTACTTC
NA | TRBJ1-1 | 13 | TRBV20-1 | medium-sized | CSAEPSPGYGAFF | TGCAGTGCTGAACCCTCCCCAGGGTACGGAGCTTTCTTT
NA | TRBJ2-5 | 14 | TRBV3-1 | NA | CASSIPPPQETQYF | TGTGCCAGCAGTATTCCCCCCCCCCAAGAGACCCAGTACTTC
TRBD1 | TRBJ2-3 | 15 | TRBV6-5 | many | CASSYSGTGTDMQYF | TGTGCCAGCAGTTACTCCGGGACAGGCACAGATATGCAGTATTTT
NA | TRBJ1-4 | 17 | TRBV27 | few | CASSFRMGWCAGEKLFF | TGTGCCAGCAGTTTCCGCATGGGGTGGTGCGCGGGTGAAAAACTGTTTTTT
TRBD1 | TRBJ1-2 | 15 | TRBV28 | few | CASSLMGQGNYGYTF | TGTGCCAGCAGTTTAATGGGACAGGGGAACTATGGCTACACCTTC